The entry below describes one T cell receptor (beta chain). The antigen remains undetermined. On the immunoSEQ platform, TCR beta CDR3s were sequenced at survey depth. Assay used: immunoSEQ multiplex PCR; TCRdb lists only in-frame clones, some missing. This sample has 80,000 to 95,000 clones; roughly 80% occur once, and the top ten carry roughly 24%. Germline lookup yields CDR1 SEHNR and CDR2 FQNEAQ (reference sequence). This CDR3 region has 15 residues. The V and J ends lost 4 bases and 7 bases respectively, with 17 bases between them. These data are taken from a study of CD8 T cell repertoires and HIV-1 epitope variants. Overall study context: Controls were a CMV, EBV and flu peptide pool, Ebola AY9 negative control, and no-peptide well. Epitopes were three Gag families plus Nef HW9 and YT9.

General observations from the study: Most of the nine antigen-specific clonotypes appeared cross-reactive to autologous or escape variants.

The sequence came from a male donor with HIV. The specimen was uncultured baseline CD8+ T cells from peripheral blood mononuclear cells (PBMCs). This sequence joins TRBV7-9 and TRBJ2-1, with D possibly matching TRBD2 (6 bases). The CDR3 DNA reads as TGTGCCAGCAGCTCGGGACTCTCAAGATCAAATGAGCAGTTCTTC. It specifies CASSSGLSRSNEQFF.